Listed below are T cell receptor beta chains from one sample, sequenced in a study of CD8 T cells in ankylosing spondylitis. TCRdb processed the 5' RACE reads anew with MiXCR; each CDR3 protein has one entry. The table shows a few hundred thousand distinct CDR3 sequences, with around 20% occurring only once. Sample: blood, either unsorted or a sorted T cell fraction (not recorded which). These receptors were collected from a female donor with ankylosing spondylitis or in good health (not recorded which). CDR3s include the opening cysteine and the closing phenylalanine or tryptophan. A D gene is named only where the DNA matches it firmly. Some rows mark clone size as missing; the rest say once, few, many or name a class of expanded clone.

NA	NA	TRBV20-1	TRBJ2-7	TGCAGTGCTTTCCGAGGGGGGAGCTCCTACGAGCAGTACTTC	CSAFRGGSSYEQYF
TRBD2	few	TRBV12-3/TRBV12-4	TRBJ2-1	TGTGCCAGCAGCCACCTTAGCGGGAGCCGAAATGAGCAGTTCTTC	CASSHLSGSRNEQFF
TRBD1	NA	TRBV4-2	TRBJ2-3	TGTGCCAGCAGCCAAGGAGCCAGGGGGACAGATACGCAGTATTTT	CASSQGARGTDTQYF
NA	many	TRBV24-1	TRBJ2-3	TGTGCCACCAGTGATTGGGGGGAGGCTGCGCAGTATTTT	CATSDWGEAAQYF
NA	many	TRBV4-3	TRBJ1-2	TGCGCCAGCAGCCAAGCGGCAGGATCAACGAACTATGGCTACACCTTC	CASSQAAGSTNYGYTF
NA	few	TRBV12-3/TRBV12-4	TRBJ2-1	TGTGCCAGCAGCCCAGGACTCGTCTCAGGGCGGCGGTTCTTC	CASSPGLVSGRRFF
NA	NA	TRBV6-6	TRBJ2-5	TGTGCCAGCAGTGCGGCTCTCCAAGAGACCCAGTACTTC	CASSAALQETQYF
NA	once	TRBV30	TRBJ2-1	TGTGCCTGGGGGACCGGGCTCAGCTACAATGAGCAGTTCTTC	CAWGTGLSYNEQFF
NA	few	TRBV20-1	TRBJ1-5	TGCAGTGCTCGTCGTCTACTTGGTCAGCCCCAGCATTTT	CSARRLLGQPQHF
NA	few	TRBV6-2/TRBV6-3	TRBJ2-7	TGTGCCAGCAGCCGTGAATTCTACGAGCAGTACTTC	CASSREFYEQYF
TRBD1	few	TRBV20-1	TRBJ2-1	TGCAGTGCCGGACAGGGGGCGGTCAATGAGCAGTTCTTC	CSAGQGAVNEQFF
TRBD2	NA	TRBV9	TRBJ2-4	TGTGCCAGCAGCCCACGGGCGTCGGGGGGGCTAGCCAAAAACATTCAGTACTTC	CASSPRASGGLAKNIQYF
NA	NA	TRBV5-4	TRBJ2-1	TGTGCCAGCAGCTTCTTTGACTACAATGAGCAGTTCTTC	CASSFFDYNEQFF
NA	NA	TRBV7-2	TRBJ2-7	TGTGCCAGCAGCTTACGAAGGAGCTCCTACGAGCAGTACTTC	CASSLRRSSYEQYF
NA	few	TRBV20-1	TRBJ2-7	TGCAGTGCTAGGATTAAAGGAGGAGGGCCCTCATGGGACGAGCAGTACTTC	CSARIKGGGPSWDEQYF
NA	few	TRBV7-9	TRBJ1-5	TGTGCCAGCAGCTCCGAATCGGGGGGCCTCAATCAGCCCCAGCATTTT	CASSSESGGLNQPQHF
NA	NA	TRBV29-1	TRBJ1-1	TGCAGCGTTTTGGGGGACCGAATGAACACTGAAGCTTTCTTT	CSVLGDRMNTEAFF
NA	NA	TRBV9	TRBJ2-2	TGTGCCAGCAGCCCCGGGGTGGTCGACGGGGAGCTGTTTTTT	CASSPGVVDGELFF
NA	few	TRBV20-1	TRBJ2-1	TGCAGTGCGATCACTAGCTTCTCCTACAATGAGCAGTTCTTC	CSAITSFSYNEQFF
NA	NA	TRBV30	TRBJ1-3	TGTGCCTGGAGCCTCACAGGGGGAAACACCATATATTTT	CAWSLTGGNTIYF
NA	few	TRBV6-2/TRBV6-3	TRBJ2-3	TGTGCCAGCAGCCGCGGGTCCGGTTGGCACACAGATACGCAGTATTTT	CASSRGSGWHTDTQYF
NA	few	TRBV6-1	TRBJ2-1	TGTGCCAGCAGGCGCCCTAGCCGTGGGTCCTACAATGAGCAGTTCTTC	CASRRPSRGSYNEQFF
NA	NA	TRBV6-5	TRBJ1-5	TGTGCCAGCAGTTACAAGGAACAGCAGCCCCAGCATTTT	CASSYKEQQPQHF
TRBD2	NA	TRBV20-1	TRBJ2-7	TGCAGTGCTAGAGGGGGGACTAGCGGCCACGAGCAGTACTTC	CSARGGTSGHEQYF
NA	NA	TRBV11-2	TRBJ2-3	TGTGCCAGCAGCTTAGATCATACAGATACGCAGTATTTT	CASSLDHTDTQYF
TRBD1	NA	TRBV7-4	TRBJ2-5	TGTGCCAGCAGCCCTAGAACAGGGGACGAGACCCAGTACTTC	CASSPRTGDETQYF
TRBD1	many	TRBV6-5	TRBJ1-6	TGTGCCAGCAGTTACAGTGGGACAGCTAGGGGCCTTGGTTCACCCCTCCACTTT	CASSYSGTARGLGSPLHF
TRBD2	NA	TRBV6-2/TRBV6-3	TRBJ2-5	TGTGCCAGCAGCTGGACTAGCGGGAGGTTACAAGAGACCCAGTACTTC	CASSWTSGRLQETQYF
NA	NA	TRBV7-9	TRBJ2-1	TGTGCCAGCAGCAAGTTCCAGGGTCACCTCTACAATGAGCAGTTCTTC	CASSKFQGHLYNEQFF
NA	NA	TRBV20-1	TRBJ2-4	TGCAGTGCTAGGAGCCGGGAAGTGGTGAACATTCAGTACTTC	CSARSREVVNIQYF
NA	NA	TRBV6-1	TRBJ2-3	TGTGCCAGCAAACAGGGGGGGACAGATACGCAGTATTTT	CASKQGGTDTQYF
NA	few	TRBV7-8	TRBJ1-5	TGTGCCAGCAGCCCGCGGACAGTAGGGCAGCCCCAGCATTTT	CASSPRTVGQPQHF
NA	NA	TRBV10-2	TRBJ2-5	TGCGCCAGCAGTGATGGCGGGGAGGAGACCCAGTACTTC	CASSDGGEETQYF
NA	many	TRBV10-3	TRBJ1-5	TGTGCCATCATGTCCGGTAGCAATCAGCCCCAGCATTTT	CAIMSGSNQPQHF
NA	NA	TRBV10-3	TRBJ2-7	TGTGCCATCAGCATGGACGGACGATACGAGCAGTACTTC	CAISMDGRYEQYF
NA	few	TRBV6-5	TRBJ2-1	TGTGCCAGCAGTTACTCGACCTACCGGCCGCTGTTCTTC	CASSYSTYRPLFF
TRBD2	many	TRBV3-1	TRBJ2-3	TGTGCCAGCAGCCAAGGGACTAGCGGGAGAGATACGCAGTATTTT	CASSQGTSGRDTQYF
NA	NA	TRBV24-1	TRBJ2-7	TGTGCCACCAGAGGACAGCGCAGGTCGGGCGAGCAGTACTTC	CATRGQRRSGEQYF
NA	NA	TRBV5-6	TRBJ1-1	TGTGCCAGCAGCACCCCGACGGGCGCCCTGAACACTGAAGCTTTCTTT	CASSTPTGALNTEAFF
TRBD1	few	TRBV20-1	TRBJ2-5	TGCAGTGCTCCTGCGACAGGGGGAAGTGGGACCCAGTACTTC	CSAPATGGSGTQYF
NA	NA	TRBV4-2	TRBJ2-1	TGTGCCAGCAGCCCCCCCGGTGGGAGGATCTCCTACAATGAGCAGTTCTTC	CASSPPGGRISYNEQFF
NA	few	TRBV7-6	TRBJ2-5	TGTGCCAGCAGCTATGGGGGTTGGGCGGAGACCCAGTACTTC	CASSYGGWAETQYF
TRBD2	NA	TRBV25-1	TRBJ2-2	TGTGCCAGCAGTGAAAAGGCGACTAGCTCCGGGGAGCTGTTTTTT	CASSEKATSSGELFF
NA	few	TRBV20-1	TRBJ1-5	TGCAGTGCTAGAGACCCTGGAGGGCGCCTCAATCAGCCCCAGCATTTT	CSARDPGGRLNQPQHF
TRBD2	NA	TRBV7-2	TRBJ2-7	TGTGCCAGCAGCTTAGCGGGGTGGCTAGCGGGGTACGAGCAGTACTTC	CASSLAGWLAGYEQYF
NA	few	TRBV20-1	TRBJ1-4	TGCAGTGCTAGATCCGGGGCGGAAAAACTGTTTTTT	CSARSGAEKLFF
TRBD2	NA	TRBV6-2/TRBV6-3	TRBJ2-3	TGTGCCAGCAGTCCCCGACTGGGAGGGGATACGCAGTATTTT	CASSPRLGGDTQYF
NA	few	TRBV5-1	TRBJ2-1	TGCGCCAGCAGCTTGGTCCCCAGTGCGGGTGAGCAGTTCTTC	CASSLVPSAGEQFF
TRBD1	NA	TRBV12-3/TRBV12-4	TRBJ2-2	TGTGCCAGCAGACGGGACAGCGACACCGGGGAGCTGTTTTTT	CASRRDSDTGELFF
NA	NA	TRBV5-4	TRBJ2-7	TGTGCCAGCAGCTTAAGAAGCCCGCGGCCCGAGCAGTACTTC	CASSLRSPRPEQYF
TRBD2	NA	TRBV7-2	TRBJ2-1	TGTGCCAGCAGCTTAGGAACTAGCGGGAGGATCAATGAGCAGTTCTTC	CASSLGTSGRINEQFF
NA	few	TRBV7-8	TRBJ1-5	TGTGCCAGCAGCTCATCCCGGGGGGCCGGGCCCCAGCATTTT	CASSSSRGAGPQHF
TRBD2	many	TRBV10-1	TRBJ2-1	TGCGCCAGCAGTGAGCGGGGGGTAGCGGAGTCACTCAATGAGCAGTTCTTC	CASSERGVAESLNEQFF